This T cell receptor (beta chain) was captured in a study of shared clonotypes between healthy human individuals. V was shortened by 2 bases and J by 7 bases, with 8 bases between the two germline ends. The CDR3 is made up of 12 amino acids. Germline CDR1 and CDR2: MDHEN and SYDVKM. Assay: immunoSEQ multiplex PCR; the TCRdb copy retains only in-frame clones and omits some. Here the sample spans millions of clones, roughly 95% being singletons. The chain carries TRBV28 and TRBJ1-1, with D perhaps matching TRBD1 (5 bases). Sequencing was done on a sample of naive CD4+ T cells sorted from blood. Sample subset: CD45RA+ positively selected. The sequence was obtained from a man younger than 35 in good health. CDR3 in DNA: TGTGCCAGCAGTTTAGGGGGGGGTGAAGCTTTCTTT. Translating it yields CASSLGGGEAFF. The full variable domain, rest sourced from reference TRBV28 and TRBJ1-1, is DVKVTQSSRYLVKRTGEKVFLECVQDMDHENMFWYRQDPGLGLRLIYFSYDVKMKEKGDIPEGYSVSREKKERFSLILESASTNQTSMYLCASSLGGGEAFFGQGTRLTVV.